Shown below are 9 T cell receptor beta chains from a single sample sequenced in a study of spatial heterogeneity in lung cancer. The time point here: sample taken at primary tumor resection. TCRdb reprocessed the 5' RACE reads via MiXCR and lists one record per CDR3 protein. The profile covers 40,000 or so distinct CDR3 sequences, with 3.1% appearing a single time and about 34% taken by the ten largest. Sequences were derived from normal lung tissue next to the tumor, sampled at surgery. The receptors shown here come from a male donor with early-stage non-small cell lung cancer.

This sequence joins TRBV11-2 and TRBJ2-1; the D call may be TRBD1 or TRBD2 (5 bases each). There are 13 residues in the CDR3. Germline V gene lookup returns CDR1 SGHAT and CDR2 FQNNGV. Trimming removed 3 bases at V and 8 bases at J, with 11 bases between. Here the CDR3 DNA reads TGTGCCAGCAGCTTCGTCGGGGCTGATGAGCAGTTCTTC. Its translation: CASSFVGADEQFF.

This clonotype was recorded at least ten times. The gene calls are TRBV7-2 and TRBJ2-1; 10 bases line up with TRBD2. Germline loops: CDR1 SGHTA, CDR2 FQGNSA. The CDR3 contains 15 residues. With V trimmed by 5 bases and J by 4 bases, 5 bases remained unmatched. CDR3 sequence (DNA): TGTGCCAGCAGCGGAAGCGGGGGGGCTTACAATGAGCAGTTCTTC. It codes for CASSGSGGAYNEQFF.

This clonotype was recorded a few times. The CDR3 here is CASSVNSGAGELFF. The DNA for the CDR3 is TGTGCCAGCAGCGTAAACTCGGGGGCCGGGGAGCTGTTTTTT. The chain carries TRBV9 and TRBJ2-2; D is possibly TRBD2 (6 bases). The germline gives CDR1 SGDLS, CDR2 YYNGEE. V lost 1 base and J 6 bases, leaving 10 bases between the germline ends. This CDR3 region has 14 residues.

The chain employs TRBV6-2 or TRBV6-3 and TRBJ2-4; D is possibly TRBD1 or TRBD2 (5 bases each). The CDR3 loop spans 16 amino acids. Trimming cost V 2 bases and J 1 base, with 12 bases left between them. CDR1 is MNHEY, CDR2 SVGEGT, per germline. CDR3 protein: CASSYGGASAKNIQYF. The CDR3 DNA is TGTGCCAGCAGTTACGGGGGAGCCTCGGCCAAAAACATTCAGTACTTC.

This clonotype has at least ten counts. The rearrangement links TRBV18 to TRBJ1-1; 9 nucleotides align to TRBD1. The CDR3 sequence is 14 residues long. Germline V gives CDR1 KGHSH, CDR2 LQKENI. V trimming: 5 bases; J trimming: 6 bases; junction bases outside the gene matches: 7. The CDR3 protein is CASSGGQGASEAFF. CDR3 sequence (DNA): TGTGCCAGCTCAGGGGGACAGGGAGCGTCTGAAGCTTTCTTT. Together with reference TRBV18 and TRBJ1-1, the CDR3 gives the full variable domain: NAGVMQNPRHLVRRRGQEARLRCSPMKGHSHVYWYRQLPEEGLKFMVYLQKENIIDESGMPKERFSAEFPKEGPSILRIQQVVRGDSAAYFCASSGGQGASEAFFGQGTRLTVV.

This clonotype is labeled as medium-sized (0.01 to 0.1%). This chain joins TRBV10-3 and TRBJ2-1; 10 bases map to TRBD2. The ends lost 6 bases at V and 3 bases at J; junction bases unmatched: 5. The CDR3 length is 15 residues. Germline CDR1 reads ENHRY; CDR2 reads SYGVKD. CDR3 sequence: CAIRRTSGIYNEQFF. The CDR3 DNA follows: TGTGCCATCAGGAGGACTAGCGGAATCTACAATGAGCAGTTCTTC.

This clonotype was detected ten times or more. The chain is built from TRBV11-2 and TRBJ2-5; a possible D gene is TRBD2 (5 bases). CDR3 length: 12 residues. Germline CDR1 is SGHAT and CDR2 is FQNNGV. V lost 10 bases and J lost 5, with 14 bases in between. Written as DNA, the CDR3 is TGTGCCACCCGGACTGTCGAGGAGACCCAGTACTTC. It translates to CATRTVEETQYF.

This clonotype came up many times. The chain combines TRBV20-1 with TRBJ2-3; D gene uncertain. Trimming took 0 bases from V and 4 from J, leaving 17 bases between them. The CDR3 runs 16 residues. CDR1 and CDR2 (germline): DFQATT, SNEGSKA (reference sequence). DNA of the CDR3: TGCAGTGCTAGAGATCTACTAACACCATCCCCAGATACGCAGTATTTT. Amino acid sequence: CSARDLLTPSPDTQYF.

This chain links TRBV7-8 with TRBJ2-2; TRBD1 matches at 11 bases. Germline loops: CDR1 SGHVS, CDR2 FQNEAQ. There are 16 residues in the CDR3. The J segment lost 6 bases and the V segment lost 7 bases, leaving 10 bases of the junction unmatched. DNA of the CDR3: TGTGCCAGCAACCTATGGACGGGACAGGGGGCCGGGGAGCTGTTTTTT. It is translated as CASNLWTGQGAGELFF. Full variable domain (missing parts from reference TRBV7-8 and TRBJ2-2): GAGVSQSPRYKVAKRGQDVALRCDPISGHVSLFWYQQALGQGPEFLTYFQNEAQLDKSGLPSDRFFAERPEGSVSTLKIQRTQQEDSAVYLCASNLWTGQGAGELFFGEGSRLTVL.